These 10 T cell receptor beta chains originate from one sample sequenced in a study of CD8+CD57+ T cells in acquired aplastic anemia. Genomic DNA provided the template from which TCR beta VDJ and CDR3 profiles were obtained. TCRdb fed the reads into MiXCR, producing one record per CDR3 protein. Of about 160,000 distinct CDR3 sequences in the sample, around 52% were seen once. Before being chosen for sequencing, patients had shown CD8+CD57+ cell expansion by flow cytometry. Sequenced material: sorted CD4+, CD8+, or CD8+CD57+ T cells (not recorded which) from PBMCs. The receptors were sampled from a human donor with aplastic anemia.

This clonotype was counted ten times or more. The J gene is TRBJ1-1, the V gene TRBV4-3, with D unclear. This CDR3 is built from 13 residues. Trimming took 0 bases from V and 7 from J, leaving 9 bases between them. From germline, CDR1 is LGHNA and CDR2 YSLEER. CDR3 nucleotides: TGCGCCAGCAGCCAAGATGGTAAGGGTGAAGCTTTCTTT. This gives the protein CASSQDGKGEAFF.

CDR3: CASSPSPISSYNEQFF. The CDR3 coding sequence is TGTGCCAGCAGCCCCTCACCCATAAGCTCCTACAATGAGCAGTTCTTC. The rearrangement joins TRBV4-2 to TRBJ2-1; D remains ambiguous. Germline values: CDR1 LGHNA, CDR2 YNFKEQ. This CDR3 has 16 amino acids. V dropped 4 bases and J dropped 0 bases, with 13 bases sitting between them.

This clonotype was detected ten times or more. This rearrangement joins TRBV14 to TRBJ2-5; weak D call: TRBD2 (6 bases). Germline CDR1 and CDR2: SGHDN and FVKESK. Trimming removed 0 bases from V and 7 bases from J, with 18 bases in between. This CDR3 contains 16 residues. The CDR3 reads CASSQDLGREGWTQYF. The CDR3 DNA sequence: TGTGCCAGCAGCCAAGATCTCGGGAGAGAAGGATGGACCCAGTACTTC.

The gene calls are TRBV24-1 and TRBJ1-1; no reliable D call. The CDR3 extends over 13 amino acids. Trimming took off 4 bases at V and 4 bases at J, with 9 bases between the two ends. Germline V CDR1 and CDR2: KGHDR, SFDVKD. CDR3 region: CATSDSLSTEAFF. The CDR3 DNA follows: TGTGCCACCAGTGACTCTTTAAGCACTGAAGCTTTCTTT.

V usage is TRBV7-9 and J usage is TRBJ1-1; perhaps TRBD1 as D (6 bases). Trimming left V 1 base short and J 7 bases short, with 10 bases between. The length of the CDR3 is 13 residues. Germline CDR1 reads SEHNR; CDR2 reads FQNEAQ (reference sequence). The CDR3 region has the DNA TGTGCCAGCAGCTTAGGGACAGACATTGAAGCTTTCTTT. Its protein product is CASSLGTDIEAFF. The full variable domain, in which reference TRBV7-9 and TRBJ1-1 provide the parts outside the CDR3, is DTGVSQNPRHKITKRGQNVTFRCDPISEHNRLYWYRQTLGQGPEFLTYFQNEAQLEKSRLLSDRFSAERPKGSFSTLEIQRTEQGDSAMYLCASSLGTDIEAFFGQGTRLTVV.

This clonotype was seen just once. V and J are TRBV19 and TRBJ2-1; weak D call: TRBD2 (6 bases). This CDR3 is 13 amino acids long. Germline V gene lookup returns CDR1 LNHDA and CDR2 SQIVND (reference sequence). Between the trimmed V and J ends, which lost 6 bases and 7 bases, there was a span of 13 bases. This chain's CDR3 is CASSPDYPNEQFF. Written as DNA, the CDR3 is TGTGCCAGTAGCCCGGACTACCCGAATGAGCAGTTCTTC.

This clonotype was found once. This chain joins TRBV19 and TRBJ2-2; 7 nucleotides align to TRBD1. V shed 7 bases and J 7 bases; nucleotides not matched to a gene: 9. The germline V gene has CDR1 LNHDA and CDR2 SQIVND (reference sequence). This CDR3 is built from 14 residues. The CDR3 DNA is TGTGCCAGTAATGCTGGACAGGTCGGCGGGGAGCTGTTTTTT. This gives the protein CASNAGQVGGELFF.

The chain has TRBV20-1 and TRBJ1-5; D gene unclear. This CDR3 has 13 residues. In germline, CDR1 is DFQATT, CDR2 SNEGSKA (reference sequence). CDR3 DNA: TGCAGCGCCACTAGGGTGGGCAATCAGCCCCAGCATTTT. Translation gives CSATRVGNQPQHF.

This clonotype was observed at least ten times. This rearrangement joins TRBV9 to TRBJ2-1; 12 nucleotides agree with TRBD2. The CDR3 has 16 amino acids. V was clipped by 0 bases and J by 7 bases; unmatched bases: 5. The germline V gene encodes CDR1 SGDLS and CDR2 YYNGEE. For the CDR3, the DNA is TGTGCCAGCAGCGTAGATCTAGCGGGAGGGGGGAATGAGCAGTTCTTC. Translated, it gives CASSVDLAGGGNEQFF.

This clonotype was picked up many times. The chain joins TRBV11-2 to TRBJ2-3, with D perhaps matching TRBD1 (5 bases). V shed 5 bases and J shed 2 bases, with 14 bases lying between them. The germline V gene encodes CDR1 SGHAT and CDR2 FQNNGV. This CDR3 comprises 15 residues. CDR3 DNA: TGTGCCAGCAGCCGACAGTATAGGGCCACAGATACGCAGTATTTT. Translation gives CASSRQYRATDTQYF.